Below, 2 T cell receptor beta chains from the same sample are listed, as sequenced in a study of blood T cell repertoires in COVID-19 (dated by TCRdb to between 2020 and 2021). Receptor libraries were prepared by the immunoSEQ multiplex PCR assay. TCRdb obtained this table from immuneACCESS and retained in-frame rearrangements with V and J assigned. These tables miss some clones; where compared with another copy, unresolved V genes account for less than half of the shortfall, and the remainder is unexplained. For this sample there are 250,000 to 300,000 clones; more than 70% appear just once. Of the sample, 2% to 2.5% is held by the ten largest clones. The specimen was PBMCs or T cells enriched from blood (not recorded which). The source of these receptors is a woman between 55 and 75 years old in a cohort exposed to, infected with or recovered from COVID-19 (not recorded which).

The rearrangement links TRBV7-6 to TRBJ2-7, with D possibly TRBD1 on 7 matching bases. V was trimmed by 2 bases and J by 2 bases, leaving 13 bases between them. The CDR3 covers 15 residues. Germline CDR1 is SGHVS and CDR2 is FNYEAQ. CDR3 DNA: TGTGCCAGCAGCTTAAGGGCAGGGGGGACCTACGAGCAGTACTTC. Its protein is CASSLRAGGTYEQYF.

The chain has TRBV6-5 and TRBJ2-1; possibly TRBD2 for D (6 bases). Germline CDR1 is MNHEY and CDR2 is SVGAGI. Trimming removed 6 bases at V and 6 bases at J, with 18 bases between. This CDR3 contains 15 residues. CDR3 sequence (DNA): TGTGCCAGCAGCCACAGACGAGGTAGCGGCAATGAGCAGTTCTTC. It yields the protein CASSHRRGSGNEQFF.